This TCR beta chain originates from a study of post-analysis software for immune sequencing data. For the study at large: Relapsing-remitting, secondary progressive and progressive-relapsing multiple sclerosis were all included among the disease courses.

Study-level findings and limits: Samples sharing a preparation batch grouped tightly together when assessed by F measure. A handful of TRBV segments (TRBV5-6, TRBV5-1 and TRBV20-1 among them) occurred more frequently in patients than in controls.

The CDR3 totals 17 residues. The germline gives CDR1 SGHTA, CDR2 FQGNSA. The authors incorporated unique molecular identifiers into the TCR beta cDNA libraries. Between about 0.95 and 11 million T cells gave rise to hundreds of thousands of cDNA molecules. From the PCR reads, TCRdb called clonotypes with MiXCR, one entry per CDR3 protein. The sample contains hundreds of thousands of distinct CDR3 sequences, more than 50% of which appear only once. Note on this clonotype: Its specificity is unknown. The germline gene is not matched at one end of the junction; a read error may be the cause.

The chain employs TRBV7-2 and TRBJ2-3, with 13 bases matching TRBD2. Sequencing was performed on blood. The sequence came from a girl under 10 years old with multiple sclerosis. CDR3 DNA sequence: TGTGCCAGCAGCTCTCAACGGACTAGCGGGGGATCGGGTACGCGGTATTTT. Protein: CASSSQRTSGGSGTRYF.